These 13 T cell receptor beta chains share one sample of origin, sequenced in a study of blood T cell repertoires in COVID-19. TCRdb's table, derived via immunoSEQ multiplex PCR, lists solely in-frame clones and lacks some. The data contain tens of thousands of clones, 89% of them singletons. Material: peripheral blood. Every receptor here comes from a woman of 80 years or more with active COVID-19.

This chain links TRBV28 with TRBJ2-1; the match to TRBD1 covers 10 bases. Germline V gives CDR1 MDHEN, CDR2 SYDVKM. This CDR3 has 15 residues. After removal of 6 bases from V and 4 bases from J, the junction contained 6 bases not matched to a gene. CDR3: CASSLDRGLYNEQFF. DNA for the CDR3: TGTGCCAGCAGCCTAGACAGGGGGCTATACAATGAGCAGTTCTTC.

There are a few counts of this clone. The J gene is TRBJ1-2, the V gene TRBV27; TRBD1 matches 7 bases. Germline CDR1 and CDR2: MNHEY and SMNVEV (reference sequence). J gave up 2 bases and V 11 bases, and 2 bases lay outside the gene matches. This CDR3 is built from 11 residues. The CDR3 DNA reads as TGTGCCGCAGGGGGGAACTATGGCTACACCTTC. It specifies CAAGGNYGYTF.

V and J are TRBV3-1 (or the pseudogene TRBV3-2) and TRBJ1-2; D is undetermined. The CDR3 extends over 13 amino acids. V lost 0 bases, J lost 8 bases, and 10 bases lay in between. CDR1 and CDR2 from the germline V gene are LGHDT and YNNKEL (reference sequence). This CDR3 reads CASSQELVEGYTF. CDR3 in DNA: TGTGCCAGCAGCCAAGAACTAGTGGAGGGCTACACCTTC.

The rearrangement uses TRBV25-1 and TRBJ2-5; a weak D match, TRBD1 (5 bases). The V gene's germline CDR1 is MGHDK and CDR2 SYGVNS. Trimming removed 2 bases at V and 5 bases at J, with 9 bases between. This CDR3 has 13 residues. The CDR3 DNA follows: TGTGCCAGCAGTGAAGCAGGGTTGGAGACCCAGTACTTC. Translation: CASSEAGLETQYF.

The rearrangement joins TRBV18 to TRBJ1-5; no definite D call. Germline assignment: CDR1 KGHSH and CDR2 LQKENI. The CDR3 consists of 13 residues. The ends were cut back, 2 bases at V and 7 bases at J, with 9 bases in the middle. CDR3 sequence (DNA): TGTGCCAGCTCACCAGCGGTTTTGCAGCCCCAGCATTTT. Amino acids: CASSPAVLQPQHF.

This chain uses TRBV2 with TRBJ1-2, with TRBD1 matching over 8 bases. Germline trimming cut 4 bases from V and 6 bases from J; bases unmatched to any gene: 10. The CDR3 consists of 15 residues. Germline loops: CDR1 SNHLY, CDR2 FYNNEI. CDR3 nucleotide sequence: TGTGCCAGCAGTGCTCGGACAGGGCTAGACGATGGCTACACCTTC. Translating it yields CASSARTGLDDGYTF.

The chain uses TRBV29-1 and TRBJ1-3; D ambiguous. Trimming cost V 5 bases and J 0 bases, with 14 bases left between them. The germline gives CDR1 SQVTM, CDR2 ANQGSEA. The CDR3 loop spans 15 amino acids. The CDR3 here is CSVPGGSNSGNTIYF. The CDR3 DNA sequence: TGCAGCGTTCCTGGCGGTTCCAACTCTGGAAACACCATATATTTT.

This chain links TRBV3-1 (or the pseudogene TRBV3-2) with TRBJ2-7; D is possibly TRBD2 (6 bases). The CDR3 is made up of 16 amino acids. Germline loops: CDR1 LGHDT, CDR2 YNNKEL (reference sequence). Trimming removed 1 base at V and 9 bases at J, with 22 bases between. The CDR3 here is CASSQVWGRHTAAQYF. DNA for the CDR3: TGTGCCAGCAGCCAAGTGTGGGGGAGGCACACAGCGGCGCAGTACTTC.

This clone has more than one count but fewer than ten. The V gene is TRBV6-5, the J gene TRBJ1-4; TRBD1 might be the D (5 bases). The CDR3 totals 15 residues. The V gene's germline CDR1 is MNHEY and CDR2 SVGAGI. The V gene lost 6 bases and the J gene lost 2 bases, with 13 bases spanning the gap. Written as DNA, the CDR3 is TGTGCCAGCAGGTTAACAGGAGGGACTAATGAAAAACTGTTTTTT. It translates to CASRLTGGTNEKLFF.

This chain connects TRBV6-5 to TRBJ2-1; D ambiguous. CDR3 length: 13 amino acids. The germline gives CDR1 MNHEY, CDR2 SVGAGI. With 4 bases removed from V and 9 bases from J, the gap between germline ends came to 13 bases. The DNA for the CDR3 is TGTGCCAGCAGTTCCCCCAGTTCGGGTGAGCAGTTCTTC. It codes for CASSSPSSGEQFF.

This clone appeared a single time. The rearrangement uses TRBV7-3 and TRBJ2-3, with a possible D match to TRBD2 (5 bases). The CDR3 spans 14 residues. V gave up 4 bases and J gave up 0 bases, with 8 bases separating them. Germline CDR1 is SGHTA and CDR2 is FQGTGA. CDR3 nucleotides: TGTGCCAGCAGCTCCGGGGAAAGCACAGATACGCAGTATTTT. Translating gives CASSSGESTDTQYF.

The CDR3 DNA sequence: TGTGCCAGCAGTGTTGACAGGGGGACGAGGCCCCAGCATTTT. This encodes CASSVDRGTRPQHF. The chain recombines TRBV2 with TRBJ1-5, with 9 bases matching TRBD1. The germline V gene has CDR1 SNHLY and CDR2 FYNNEI. V lost 4 bases to trimming and J lost 9 bases; unmatched junction nucleotides: 7. The CDR3 extends over 14 amino acids.

The chain joins TRBV19 to TRBJ1-5; D gene uncertain. The CDR3 runs to 15 residues. The V gene's germline CDR1 is LNHDA and CDR2 SQIVND (reference sequence). Deletions cut 0 bases from V and 5 bases from J, with 11 bases between. CDR3 protein: CASSIDYQAYQPQHF. The CDR3 DNA sequence: TGTGCCAGTAGTATAGATTACCAGGCGTATCAGCCCCAGCATTTT.